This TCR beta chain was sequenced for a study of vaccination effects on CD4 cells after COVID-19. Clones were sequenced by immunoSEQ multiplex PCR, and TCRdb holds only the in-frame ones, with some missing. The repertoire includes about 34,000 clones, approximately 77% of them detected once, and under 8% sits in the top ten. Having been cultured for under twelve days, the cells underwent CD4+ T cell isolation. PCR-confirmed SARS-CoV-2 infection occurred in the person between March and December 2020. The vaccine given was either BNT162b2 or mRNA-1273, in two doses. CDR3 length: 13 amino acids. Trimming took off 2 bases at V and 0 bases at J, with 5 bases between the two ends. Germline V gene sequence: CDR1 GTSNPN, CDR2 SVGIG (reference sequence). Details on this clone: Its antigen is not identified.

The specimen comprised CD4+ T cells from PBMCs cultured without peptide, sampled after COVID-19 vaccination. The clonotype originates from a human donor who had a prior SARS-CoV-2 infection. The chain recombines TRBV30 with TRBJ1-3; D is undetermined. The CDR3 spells CAWSWDSGNTIYF. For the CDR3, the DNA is TGTGCCTGGAGTTGGGACTCTGGAAACACCATATATTTT.